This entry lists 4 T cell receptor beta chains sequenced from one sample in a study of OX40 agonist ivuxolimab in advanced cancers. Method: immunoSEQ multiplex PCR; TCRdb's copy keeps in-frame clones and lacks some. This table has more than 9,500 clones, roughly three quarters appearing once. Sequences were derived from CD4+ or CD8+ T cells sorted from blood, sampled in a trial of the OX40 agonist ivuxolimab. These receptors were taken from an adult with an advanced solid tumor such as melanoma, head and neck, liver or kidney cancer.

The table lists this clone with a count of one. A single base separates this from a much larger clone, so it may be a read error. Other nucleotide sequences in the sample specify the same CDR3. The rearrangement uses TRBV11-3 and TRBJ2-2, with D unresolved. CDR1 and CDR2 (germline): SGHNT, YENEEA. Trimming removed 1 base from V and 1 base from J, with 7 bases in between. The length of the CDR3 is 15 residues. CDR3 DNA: TGTGCCAGCAGCTTAGGCCCATGGAACACCGGGGAGCTGTTTTTT. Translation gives CASSLGPWNTGELFF. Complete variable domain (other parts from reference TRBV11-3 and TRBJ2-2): EAGVVQSPRYKIIEKKQPVAFWCNPISGHNTLYWYLQNLGQGPELLIRYENEEAVDDSQLPKDRFSAERLKGVDSTLKIQPAELGDSAVYLCASSLGPWNTGELFFGEGSRLTVL.

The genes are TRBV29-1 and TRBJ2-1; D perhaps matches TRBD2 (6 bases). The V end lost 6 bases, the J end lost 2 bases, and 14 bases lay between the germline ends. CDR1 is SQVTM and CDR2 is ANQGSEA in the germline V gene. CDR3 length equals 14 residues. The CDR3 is CSVRGGGAYNEQFF. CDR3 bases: TGCAGCGTAAGGGGTGGAGGGGCCTACAATGAGCAGTTCTTC.

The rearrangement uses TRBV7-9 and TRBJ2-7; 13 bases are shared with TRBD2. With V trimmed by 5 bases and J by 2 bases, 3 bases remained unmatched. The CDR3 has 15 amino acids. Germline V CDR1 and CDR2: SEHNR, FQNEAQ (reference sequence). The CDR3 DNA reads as TGTGCCAGCAGCGGGACTAGCGGGGCGACCTACGAGCAGTACTTC. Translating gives CASSGTSGATYEQYF.

As DNA, the CDR3 is TGCGCCAGCAGCCCTCTCTTAGCGGGAGGGTACGAGCAGTACTTC. Translation gives CASSPLLAGGYEQYF. This chain joins TRBV4-1 and TRBJ2-7; 11 positions agree with TRBD2. There are 15 residues in the CDR3. The germline V gene encodes CDR1 MGHRA and CDR2 YSYEKL. After removal of 4 bases from V and 4 bases from J, the junction contained 6 bases not matched to a gene.